The 5 T cell receptor beta chains reported below all come from one sample, sequenced in a study of PD-L1 blockade in urothelial cancer. TCRdb keeps only in-frame clones here, not all; method: immunoSEQ multiplex PCR. Among 40,000 or so clones listed, 82% were seen once. The sample in question was PBMCs, obtained around atezolizumab (anti-PD-L1) treatment. The receptor set was obtained from a man in his 60s with urothelial cancer.

The chain links TRBV19 to TRBJ2-1; D possibly corresponds to TRBD2 (6 bases). Germline V gene lookup returns CDR1 LNHDA and CDR2 SQIVND (reference sequence). The CDR3 extends over 14 amino acids. The V end was cut by 3 bases, the J end by 3 bases, with 9 bases between. CDR3 sequence: CASSMGGFYNEQFF. In nucleotides, the CDR3 is TGTGCCAGTAGTATGGGGGGATTCTACAATGAGCAGTTCTTC.

The chain carries TRBV5-4 and TRBJ2-1; 10 bases match TRBD2. From germline, CDR1 is SGHNT and CDR2 YYREEE (reference sequence). This CDR3 is 15 amino acids long. J lost 6 bases, V lost 2 bases, and 5 bases had no gene match. CDR3 bases: TGTGCCAGCAGCTTAAGCGGGGGGGCCGGCAATGAGCAGTTCTTC. Protein product: CASSLSGGAGNEQFF.

The genes are TRBV2 and TRBJ2-5; a possible D gene is TRBD2 (5 bases). Trimming shortened V by 5 bases and J by 0 bases, and 13 bases separated the two germline ends. The germline V gene has CDR1 SNHLY and CDR2 FYNNEI. The CDR3 length is 15 residues. CDR3 loop: CASSQLVGYQETQYF. Written as DNA, the CDR3 is TGTGCCAGCAGTCAACTAGTCGGCTACCAAGAGACCCAGTACTTC.

CDR3 amino acids: CASSLRATGGNQPQHF. The CDR3 bases are TGTGCCAGCAGCTTGAGGGCGACAGGGGGCAATCAGCCCCAGCATTTT. The V and J genes are TRBV5-8 and TRBJ1-5; TRBD1 matches at 8 bases. CDR1 and CDR2 from the germline V gene are SGHTS and YDEGEE. The CDR3 is made up of 16 amino acids. V dropped 1 base and J dropped 2; count of bases not matched to a gene: 5.

The chain joins TRBV21-1 to TRBJ1-6. TRBV21-1 counts as a pseudogene. The CDR3 has 16 residues. The CDR3 loop is CASVVVSAAYNSPLHF. The CDR3 region has the DNA TGTGCCAGCGTAGTGGTGTCGGCGGCGTATAATTCACCCCTCCACTTT.